The present T cell receptor beta chain was sequenced within a study of regulatory T cells in long-lasting Graves disease (dated by TCRdb to 2020 to 2023). Regarding the complete study: Antithyroid drugs had been taken for less than 3 months by newly diagnosed Graves' disease patients. The study was registered as a clinical trial and conducted in China. TCR sequencing covered some 13 persistent and about 20 newly diagnosed Graves' disease patients, some 35 samples in total. Persistent Graves' disease patients were compared with newly diagnosed Graves' disease patients by peripheral blood TCR sequencing and RNA sequencing. What the work shows at the level of the full study, not this receptor alone: Only peripheral blood was studied, because thyroid tissue, the primary lesion, was inaccessible. Persistent disease showed preferential use of TRBV28, TRBJ1-2 and TRBJ2-5, whereas newly diagnosed disease favored TRBV20-1 and TRBJ2-1. Persistent Graves' disease patients showed lower TCR Shannon entropy and fewer highly expanded clones than newly diagnosed patients, suggesting clonal expansion. Persistent patients shared more public clonotypes among themselves (around 2,500) than newly diagnosed patients did (more than 850). As a limitation, the authors acknowledged that the small sample size may reduce accuracy. Only the TCR beta chain was sequenced and analyzed.

Sample time point, as interpreted from the label and publication: newly diagnosed GD, antithyroid drugs for less than 3 months. RNA was extracted from PBMCs in TRIzol for both TCR sequencing and RNA sequencing. Graves' disease was diagnosed according to American Thyroid Association guidelines. Recruitment of patients was carried out at an endocrinology department in Xi'an, China. Each patient gave approximately 8.8 milliliters of peripheral blood, collected in an EDTA anticoagulant tube. Ficoll Paque Plus density gradient separation was used to isolate PBMCs, and no further T cell sorting was performed. RNA quality was checked with an Agilent 2100 Bioanalyzer and agarose gel, and concentration with a NanoDrop 2000. Libraries were built with multiplex PCR. These reads were obtained on an Illumina HiSeq 4000. CDR3 regions were amplified by Arm-PCR with iRepertoire HTBI primers to construct TCR beta libraries. Before sequencing, the PCR products went through gel purification. The published analysis was carried out like this. Gene usage analysis of CDR3 amino acid clonotypes relied on the roughly 60 TRBV and 15 or so TRBJ segments identified across samples. COPE and FqMerger were used to merge filtered high-quality paired reads into contigs. BLAST was used to align contigs to IMGT TRBV, TRBD and TRBJ reference genes, with CDR3 defined following IMGT. Highly expanded clones were defined as clonotypes with a frequency above 0.1%. Shannon entropy served as the measure of repertoire diversity, while the Gini coefficient captured V-J evenness. Public clonotypes were defined as clonotypes shared by more than one individual. TCRdb reprocessed the public reads (quality trimming at Q25 with fastp, clone calling with MiXCR) and kept in-frame beta chains. Identical CDR3 proteins give one entry, which carries the most common genes and DNA. These V and J calls originate from TCRdb's pipeline instead of the authors' own analysis. In all, the sample holds 200,000 to 300,000 distinct CDR3 sequences, and 20% to 25% of those were seen once. Together, the top ten hold about 15% of the sample.

CDR1 and CDR2 were assigned from the germline V gene as SGHAT and FQNNGV. Including cysteine and phenylalanine, the CDR3 has 18 amino acids. Here the CDR3 DNA is all that survives: 54 bases in frame from base 1. Germline trimming amounts to 5 bases on V and 1 base on J, with 9 as the count of junction bases outside the gene matches. Comments on this clonotype: What this receptor recognizes is not known. One base away there is no much larger clone; base qualities are not given.

The specimen comprised peripheral blood mononuclear cells (PBMCs), sampled at new diagnosis, from a patient treated with antithyroid drugs. This receptor was taken from a female donor with Graves disease. Rearrangement joined TRBV11-2 to TRBJ2-3, and TRBD2 aligns with 13 junction nucleotides. The CDR3 in this case is CASSTRTSGSGGTDTQYF. The bases are TGTGCCAGCAGCACCAGGACTAGCGGGAGTGGTGGCACAGATACGCAGTATTTT.